These 10 T cell receptor beta chains originate from one sample sequenced in a study of blood T cell repertoires in COVID-19. The data were produced by immunoSEQ multiplex PCR, yet TCRdb's version contains in-frame clones alone and is incomplete. The table includes 20,000 to 30,000 clones, around 93% detected once. The sample comprised peripheral blood. All receptors derive from a human donor in a cohort sampled during active COVID-19.

The chain recombines TRBV30 with TRBJ1-1, with a tentative D call TRBD1 (6 bases). Germline V gives CDR1 GTSNPN, CDR2 SVGIG (reference sequence). The V gene lost 7 bases and the J gene lost 1 base, with 13 bases spanning the gap. The CDR3 totals 13 residues. The CDR3 is CASSRGPNTEAFF. CDR3 bases: TGTGCCTCGTCCAGGGGCCCGAACACTGAAGCTTTCTTT.

J is TRBJ2-2 and V is TRBV3-1 (or the pseudogene TRBV3-2), with 14 bases matching TRBD2. The CDR3 length is 19 residues. Germline V gene sequence: CDR1 LGHDT, CDR2 YNNKEL (reference sequence). V was clipped by 1 base and J by 6 bases; unmatched bases: 10. In DNA form, the CDR3 reads TGTGCCAGCAGCCAAGTTCGACTAGCGGGAGGGCCGGGGGCCGGGGAGCTGTTTTTT. Its protein is CASSQVRLAGGPGAGELFF.

This chain uses TRBV6-5 with TRBJ1-3; 7 positions match TRBD1. Germline-derived CDR1 and CDR2 are MNHEY and SVGAGI. V dropped 4 bases and J dropped 2; count of bases not matched to a gene: 5. This CDR3 contains 15 residues. CDR3 loop: CASSSGTVTGNTIYF. CDR3 DNA: TGTGCCAGCAGTTCCGGGACAGTGACTGGAAACACCATATATTTT.

This chain links TRBV27 with TRBJ1-3; tentative D call: TRBD1 (5 bases). Trimming cost V 6 bases and J 0 bases, with 15 bases left between them. The V gene's germline CDR1 is MNHEY and CDR2 SMNVEV (reference sequence). The CDR3 spans 16 residues. CDR3 sequence: CASSRVGGTSGNTIYF. The CDR3 bases are TGTGCCAGCAGCAGAGTCGGCGGGACCTCTGGAAACACCATATATTTT.

The chain couples TRBV5-1 to TRBJ1-3, with TRBD1 matching over 7 bases. The CDR3 length is 16 residues. After removal of 2 bases from V and 8 bases from J, the junction contained 13 bases not matched to a gene. Germline V gene lookup returns CDR1 SGHRS and CDR2 YFSETQ. The CDR3 protein is CASSFGSEGAIDTIYF. The CDR3 DNA reads TGCGCCAGCAGCTTCGGCAGTGAGGGGGCGATCGACACCATATATTTT. Complete variable domain (other parts from reference TRBV5-1 and TRBJ1-3): KAGVTQTPRYLIKTRGQQVTLSCSPISGHRSVSWYQQTPGQGLQFLFEYFSETQRNKGNFPGRFSGRQFSNSRSEMNVSTLELGDSALYLCASSFGSEGAIDTIYFGEGSWLTVV.

This clone appeared once. The chain combines TRBV19 with TRBJ1-5; 8 bases map to TRBD1. V was clipped by 6 bases and J by 5 bases; unmatched bases: 6. This CDR3 comprises 14 residues. CDR1 and CDR2 (germline): LNHDA, SQIVND (reference sequence). The CDR3 reads CASRGQELDQPQHF. CDR3 coding DNA: TGTGCCAGTAGGGGACAGGAGCTAGATCAGCCCCAGCATTTT.

This chain connects TRBV7-8 to TRBJ1-4, with TRBD1 identical over 8 bases. The V gene's germline CDR1 is SGHVS and CDR2 FQNEAQ. The CDR3 runs to 17 residues. Unmatched junction bases numbered 10, after V lost 0 bases and J lost 7 bases. Here the CDR3 reads CASSLAAVRDRREKLFF. Here the CDR3 DNA reads TGTGCCAGCAGCTTAGCGGCCGTAAGGGACAGGCGTGAAAAACTGTTTTTT.

The CDR3: CASSLGTGATGELFF. The CDR3 DNA follows: TGCGCCAGCAGCTTGGGGACAGGTGCTACCGGGGAGCTGTTTTTT. The chain couples TRBV5-1 to TRBJ2-2; 7 bases align to TRBD1. The CDR3 runs 15 residues. V lost 0 bases to trimming and J lost 5 bases; unmatched junction nucleotides: 4. The germline gives CDR1 SGHRS, CDR2 YFSETQ.

This chain joins TRBV27 and TRBJ2-7, with D unresolved. V lost 3 bases and J 6 bases, leaving 12 bases between the germline ends. The V gene's germline CDR1 is MNHEY and CDR2 SMNVEV (reference sequence). The CDR3 is 13 amino acids. CDR3 sequence (DNA): TGTGCCAGCAGTTTTCTTACTCCTTCCGAGCAGTACTTC. As protein: CASSFLTPSEQYF.

V is TRBV7-2 and J is TRBJ2-2; D remains unclear. This CDR3 has 13 residues. V was trimmed by 1 base and J by 6 bases, leaving 6 bases between them. From germline, CDR1 is SGHTA and CDR2 FQGNSA. This CDR3 is CASSLDQAGELFF. CDR3 DNA: TGTGCCAGCAGCTTAGATCAGGCCGGGGAGCTGTTTTTT.